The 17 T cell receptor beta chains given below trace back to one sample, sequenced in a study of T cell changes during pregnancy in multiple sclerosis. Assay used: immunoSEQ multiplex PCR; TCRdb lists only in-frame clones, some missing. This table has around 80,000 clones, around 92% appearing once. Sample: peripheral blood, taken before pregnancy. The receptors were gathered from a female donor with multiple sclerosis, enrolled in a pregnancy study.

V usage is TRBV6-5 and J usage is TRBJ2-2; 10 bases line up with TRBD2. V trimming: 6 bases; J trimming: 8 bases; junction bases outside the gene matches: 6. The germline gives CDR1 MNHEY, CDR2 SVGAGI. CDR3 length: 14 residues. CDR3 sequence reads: CASRTGTSVGELFF. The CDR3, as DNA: TGTGCCAGCAGAACCGGGACTAGCGTTGGGGAGCTGTTTTTT.

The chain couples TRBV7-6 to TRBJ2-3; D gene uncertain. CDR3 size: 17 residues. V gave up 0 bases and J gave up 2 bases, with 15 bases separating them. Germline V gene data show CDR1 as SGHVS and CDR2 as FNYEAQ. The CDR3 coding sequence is TGTGCCAGCAGCTTAGCGGAGAGTAGCTATATCACAGATACGCAGTATTTT. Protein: CASSLAESSYITDTQYF.

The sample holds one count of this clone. The CDR3 reads CAISETGQDPIGQYF. The CDR3 DNA follows: TGTGCCATCAGTGAGACCGGACAGGACCCTATCGGGCAGTATTTT. The chain recombines TRBV10-3 with TRBJ2-3; 7 bases align to TRBD1. CDR1 and CDR2 from the germline V gene are ENHRY and SYGVKD. The CDR3 length is 15 residues. After removal of 2 bases from V and 11 bases from J, the junction contained 13 bases not matched to a gene.

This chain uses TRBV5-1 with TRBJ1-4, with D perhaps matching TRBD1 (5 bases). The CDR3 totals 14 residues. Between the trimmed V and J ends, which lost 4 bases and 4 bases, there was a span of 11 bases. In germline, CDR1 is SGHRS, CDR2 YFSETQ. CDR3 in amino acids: CASSPRQNNEKLFF. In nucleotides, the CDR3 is TGCGCCAGCAGCCCCCGACAGAATAATGAAAAACTGTTTTTT.

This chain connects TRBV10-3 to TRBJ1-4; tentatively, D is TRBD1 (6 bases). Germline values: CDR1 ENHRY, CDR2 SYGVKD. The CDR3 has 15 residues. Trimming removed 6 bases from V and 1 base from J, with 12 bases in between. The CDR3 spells CAISGTSGTNEKLFF. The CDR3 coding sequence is TGTGCCATCAGCGGGACATCCGGAACTAATGAAAAACTGTTTTTT.

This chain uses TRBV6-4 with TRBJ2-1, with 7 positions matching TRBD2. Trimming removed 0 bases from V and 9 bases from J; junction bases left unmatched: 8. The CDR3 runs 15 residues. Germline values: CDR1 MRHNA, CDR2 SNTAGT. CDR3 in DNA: TGTGCCAGCAGTGACTCGTGGCGGGGGTTTAGTGAGCAGTTCTTC. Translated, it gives CASSDSWRGFSEQFF.

The CDR3 bases are TGTGCCAGCGGACGGACAGGGGGCGGGGGCTACACCTTC. Amino acid sequence: CASGRTGGGGYTF. The V call is TRBV7-2, the J call TRBJ1-2; 11 bases are shared with TRBD1. After removal of 8 bases from V and 8 bases from J, the junction contained 7 bases not matched to a gene. Germline V gives CDR1 SGHTA, CDR2 FQGNSA. The CDR3 loop spans 13 amino acids.

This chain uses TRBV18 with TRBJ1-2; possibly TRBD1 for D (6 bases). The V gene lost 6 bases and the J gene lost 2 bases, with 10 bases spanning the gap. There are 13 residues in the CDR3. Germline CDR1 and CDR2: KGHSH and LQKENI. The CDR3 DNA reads TGTGCCAGCTCGCCTCAGGGGAACTATGGCTACACCTTC. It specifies CASSPQGNYGYTF.

The CDR3, as DNA: TGTGCCAGCAGTGAAAGCGCGCGCCTAGACTATGGCTACACCTTC. This sequence encodes CASSESARLDYGYTF. This rearrangement joins TRBV6-1 to TRBJ1-2; no clear D gene. Trimming removed 2 bases at V and 3 bases at J, with 13 bases between. Germline V gene data show CDR1 as MNHNS and CDR2 as SASEGT. CDR3 length equals 15 residues.

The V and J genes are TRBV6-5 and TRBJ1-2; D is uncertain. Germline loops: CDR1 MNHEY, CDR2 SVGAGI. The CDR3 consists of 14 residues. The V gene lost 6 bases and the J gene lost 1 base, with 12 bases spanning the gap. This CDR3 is CASSPSRVNYGYTF. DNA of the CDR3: TGTGCCAGCAGCCCCTCTCGGGTTAACTATGGCTACACCTTC.

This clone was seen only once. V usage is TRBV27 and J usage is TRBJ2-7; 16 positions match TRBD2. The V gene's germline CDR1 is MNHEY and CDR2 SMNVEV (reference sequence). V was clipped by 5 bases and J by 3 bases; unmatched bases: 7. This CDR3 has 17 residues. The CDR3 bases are TGTGCCAGCAGTCCGGGACTAGCGGGGGGGCCGGTCTACGAGCAGTACTTC. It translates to CASSPGLAGGPVYEQYF.

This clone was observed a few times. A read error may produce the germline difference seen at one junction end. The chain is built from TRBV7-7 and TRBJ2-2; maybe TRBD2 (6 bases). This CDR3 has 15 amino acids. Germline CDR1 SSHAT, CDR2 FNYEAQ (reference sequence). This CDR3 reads CASREEVLNTGELFF. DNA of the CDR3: TGTGCTAGCAGGGAGGAAGTTCTTAACACCGGGGAGCTGTTTTTT.

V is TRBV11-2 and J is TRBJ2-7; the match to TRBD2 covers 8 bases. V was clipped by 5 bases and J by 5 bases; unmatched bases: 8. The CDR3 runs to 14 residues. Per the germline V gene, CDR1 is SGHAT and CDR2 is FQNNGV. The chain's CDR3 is CASSPGREGHEQYF. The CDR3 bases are TGTGCCAGCAGCCCGGGACGGGAGGGTCACGAGCAGTACTTC.

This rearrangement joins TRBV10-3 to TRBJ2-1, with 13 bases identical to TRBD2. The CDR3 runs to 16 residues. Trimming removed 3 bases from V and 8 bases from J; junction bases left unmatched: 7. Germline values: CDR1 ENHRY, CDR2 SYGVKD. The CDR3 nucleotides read TGTGCCATCAGTGAACTAGCGGGGGGGCCATCCGATGAGCAGTTCTTC. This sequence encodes CAISELAGGPSDEQFF.

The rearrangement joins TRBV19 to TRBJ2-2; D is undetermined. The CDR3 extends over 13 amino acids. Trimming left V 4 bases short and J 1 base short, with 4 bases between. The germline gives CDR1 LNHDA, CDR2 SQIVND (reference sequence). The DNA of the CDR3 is TGTGCCAGTAGTACCCGGAACACCGGGGAGCTGTTTTTT. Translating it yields CASSTRNTGELFF.

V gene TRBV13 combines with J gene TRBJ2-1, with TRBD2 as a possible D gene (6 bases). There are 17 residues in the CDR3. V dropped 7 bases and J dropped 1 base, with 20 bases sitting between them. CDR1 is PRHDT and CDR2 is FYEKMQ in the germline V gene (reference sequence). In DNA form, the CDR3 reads TGTGCCAGCATGGAGGGGTACCGGGGTCGGTCCTACAATGAGCAGTTCTTC. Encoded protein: CASMEGYRGRSYNEQFF.

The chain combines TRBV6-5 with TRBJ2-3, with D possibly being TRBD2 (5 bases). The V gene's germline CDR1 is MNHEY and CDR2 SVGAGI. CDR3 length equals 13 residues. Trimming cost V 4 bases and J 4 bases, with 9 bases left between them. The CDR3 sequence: CASSSPAADTQYF. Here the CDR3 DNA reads TGTGCCAGCAGTTCCCCAGCGGCAGATACGCAGTATTTT.